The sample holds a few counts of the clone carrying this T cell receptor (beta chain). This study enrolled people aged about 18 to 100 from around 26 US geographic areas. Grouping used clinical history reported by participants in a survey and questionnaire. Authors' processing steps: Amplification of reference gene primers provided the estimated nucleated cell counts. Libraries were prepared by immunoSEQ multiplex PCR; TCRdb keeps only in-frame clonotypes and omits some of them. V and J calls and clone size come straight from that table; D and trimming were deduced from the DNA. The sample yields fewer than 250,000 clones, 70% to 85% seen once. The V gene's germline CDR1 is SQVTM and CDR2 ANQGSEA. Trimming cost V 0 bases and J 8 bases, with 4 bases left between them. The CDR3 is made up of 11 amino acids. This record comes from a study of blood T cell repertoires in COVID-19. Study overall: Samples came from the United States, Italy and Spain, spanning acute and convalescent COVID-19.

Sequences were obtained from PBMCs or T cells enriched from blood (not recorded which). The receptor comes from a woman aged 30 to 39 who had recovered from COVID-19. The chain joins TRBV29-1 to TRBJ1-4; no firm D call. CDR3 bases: TGCAGCGTTGAAGATCGGGAAAAACTGTTTTTT. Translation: CSVEDREKLFF.